Below are 9 T cell receptor beta chains sequenced from a single sample in a study of CD8 T cells in ankylosing spondylitis. TCRdb reprocessed the 5' RACE reads via MiXCR and lists one record per CDR3 protein. The sample comprises more than 250,000 distinct CDR3 sequences, 11% of which are singletons, and roughly 9.2% rests with the top ten. Sequenced sample: blood, either unsorted or a sorted T cell fraction (not recorded which). The receptors stem from a female donor with ankylosing spondylitis or in good health (not recorded which).

This clonotype was observed at least ten times. CDR3 in amino acids: CSEKVYNEQFF. As DNA, the CDR3 is TGCAGTGAGAAGGTTTACAATGAGCAGTTCTTC. V and J are TRBV20-1 and TRBJ2-1; D ambiguous. Per germline, CDR1 DFQATT and CDR2 SNEGSKA (reference sequence). This CDR3 has 11 amino acids. Trimming took 7 bases from V and 4 from J, leaving 8 bases between them.

This clonotype appeared many times. The V and J genes are TRBV5-1 and TRBJ2-1; 9 nucleotides line up with TRBD1. The CDR3 is made up of 15 amino acids. J was trimmed by 4 bases and V by 7 bases; bases with no gene match: 9. Germline assignment: CDR1 SGHRS and CDR2 YFSETQ. This CDR3 is CASSLGQGKYNEQFF. In nucleotides, the CDR3 is TGCGCCAGCTCCCTGGGACAGGGAAAATACAATGAGCAGTTCTTC.

This clonotype showed up many times. V gene TRBV9 combines with J gene TRBJ2-3; TRBD2 matches 10 bases. CDR1 and CDR2 (germline): SGDLS, YYNGEE. V dropped 0 bases and J dropped 1; count of bases not matched to a gene: 5. The CDR3 runs to 17 residues. CDR3 in amino acids: CASSVVPSGSGTDTQYF. CDR3 DNA: TGTGCCAGCAGCGTAGTACCTAGCGGGAGTGGCACAGATACGCAGTATTTT. Combining the CDR3 with reference TRBV9 and TRBJ2-3 gives the whole variable domain DSGVTQTPKHLITATGQRVTLRCSPRSGDLSVYWYQQSLDQGLQFLIQYYNGEERAKGNILERFSAQQFPDLHSELNLSSLELGDSALYFCASSVVPSGSGTDTQYFGPGTRLTVL.

This clonotype was seen repeatedly, ten times or more. This chain uses TRBV7-9 with TRBJ1-1; no clear D gene. The CDR3 is made up of 15 amino acids. Germline V lookup: CDR1 SEHNR, CDR2 FQNEAQ (reference sequence). V lost 5 bases, J lost 8 bases, and 21 bases lay in between. This CDR3 is CASSRWTEVFSEAFF. Written as DNA, the CDR3 is TGTGCCAGCAGCAGGTGGACGGAGGTCTTCTCAGAAGCTTTCTTT.

This clonotype occurred many times. The rearrangement links TRBV5-1 to TRBJ2-2; TRBD2 matches 7 bases. V lost 7 bases to trimming and J lost 3 bases; unmatched junction nucleotides: 9. The CDR3 covers 15 residues. Germline V gene lookup returns CDR1 SGHRS and CDR2 YFSETQ. This CDR3 is CASGRLAGDTGELFF. The CDR3 coding sequence is TGCGCCAGCGGACGTCTTGCGGGGGACACCGGGGAGCTGTTTTTT.

This clonotype was counted many times. V is TRBV3-1 and J is TRBJ2-7, with 15 nucleotides matching TRBD2. The germline V gene has CDR1 LGHDT and CDR2 YNNKEL (reference sequence). V trimming: 3 bases; J trimming: 7 bases; junction bases outside the gene matches: 7. The CDR3 has 16 amino acids. The CDR3 DNA is TGTGCCAGCAGCCACCAGGGACTAGCGGGGGGTATTGAGCAGTACTTC. Protein product: CASSHQGLAGGIEQYF.

This clonotype appeared a few times. The J gene is TRBJ2-5, the V gene TRBV7-3, with TRBD2 identical over 8 bases. Germline-derived CDR1 and CDR2 are SGHTA and FQGTGA. The CDR3 totals 16 residues. V lost 6 bases to trimming and J lost 1 base; unmatched junction nucleotides: 10. CDR3 in amino acids: CASSTGSGLAQETQYF. Written as DNA, the CDR3 is TGTGCCAGCAGTACCGGGAGCGGACTAGCCCAAGAGACCCAGTACTTC.

This clonotype was detected many times. The chain carries TRBV7-8 and TRBJ2-1, with D maybe TRBD1 (6 bases). Germline V lookup: CDR1 SGHVS, CDR2 FQNEAQ. V was clipped by 3 bases and J by 5 bases, with 11 bases between them. The CDR3 consists of 14 residues. The CDR3 region is CASSFGQFHNEQFF. Written as DNA, the CDR3 is TGTGCCAGCAGCTTTGGACAGTTCCACAATGAGCAGTTCTTC.

This chain connects TRBV21-1 to TRBJ1-5; the listed D gene, TRBD1, was not tested against the DNA. TRBV21-1 is listed as a pseudogene. This CDR3 is built from 15 residues. The CDR3 protein is CASSKDQGYYQPQHF. CDR3 DNA: TGTGCCAGCAGCAAAGACCAGGGATACTATCAGCCCCAGCATTTT.